The rows below give T cell receptor beta chains drawn from one sample of a study of cytomegalovirus exposure and HLA in healthy donors. The table came from immunoSEQ multiplex PCR; TCRdb's copy has only in-frame clones and leaves some out. The sample lists tens of thousands of clones; 75% to 85% were seen once. Input material: PBMCs. The receptors here all came from a woman in her 40s in good health and CMV-seropositive. Each CDR3 is given with its conserved first and last residue. D genes are given only for firm matches. A row's size may be missing; if present it is once, few, many or a size class.

clone size,CDR3 length,D gene,V gene,J gene,CDR3 protein,CDR3 DNA
.,17,TRBD1,TRBV2,TRBJ1-1,CASSPGTGRERGTEAFF,TGTGCCAGCAGTCCTGGGACAGGGCGGGAACGGGGCACTGAAGCTTTCTTT
once,14,TRBD1,TRBV6-6,TRBJ2-7,CASSYGQGGYEQYF,TGTGCCAGCAGTTACGGACAGGGGGGCTACGAGCAGTACTTC
.,16,.,TRBV5-1,TRBJ2-1,CASTTWAGHSYNEQFF,TGCGCCAGCACCACCTGGGCAGGGCACTCCTACAATGAGCAGTTCTTC
.,12,.,TRBV6-5,TRBJ1-2,CASSSPNYGYTF,TGTGCCAGCAGCTCCCCCAACTATGGCTACACCTTC
.,16,.,TRBV11-2,TRBJ1-5,CASSLGPSQLVQPQHF,TGTGCCAGCAGCTTAGGGCCGTCTCAATTGGTCCAGCCCCAGCATTTT
.,16,TRBD1,TRBV7-9,TRBJ2-7,CASSGQRSQGVYEQYF,TGTGCCAGCAGCGGGCAGAGGAGTCAGGGGGTCTACGAGCAGTACTTC
.,16,TRBD2,TRBV9,TRBJ2-3,CASSAGLAGVLDTQYF,TGTGCCAGCAGCGCCGGACTAGCGGGAGTGTTAGATACGCAGTATTTT
.,17,.,TRBV18,TRBJ1-1,CASSQFGGGNMNTEAFF,TGTGCCAGCTCCCAGTTTGGGGGGGGCAATATGAACACTGAAGCTTTCTTT
.,15,TRBD1,TRBV5-6,TRBJ2-1,CASSLGQGDGNEQFF,TGTGCCAGCAGCTTGGGGCAGGGGGACGGCAATGAGCAGTTCTTC
.,15,TRBD2,TRBV30,TRBJ2-3,CAWSPGGGSTDTQYF,TGTGCCTGGAGTCCCGGGGGGGGTAGCACAGATACGCAGTATTTT
.,13,.,TRBV25-1,TRBJ1-2,CASSARDLDGYTF,TGTGCCAGCAGTGCCCGAGATCTCGATGGCTACACCTTC
few,15,TRBD1,TRBV2,TRBJ1-4,CASCSQGATNEKLFF,TGTGCCAGCTGCAGTCAGGGGGCAACTAATGAAAAACTGTTTTTT
.,15,TRBD2,TRBV28,TRBJ2-1,CASSLAGVSYNEQFF,TGTGCCAGCAGTTTGGCGGGAGTCAGCTACAATGAGCAGTTCTTC
.,14,.,TRBV7-7,TRBJ2-5,CASSLSSGEETQYF,TGTGCTAGCAGCTTATCCAGCGGTGAAGAGACCCAGTACTTC
.,17,.,TRBV9,TRBJ2-6,CASSQRGGATGANVLTF,TGTGCCAGCAGCCAAAGGGGGGGGGCTACTGGGGCCAACGTCCTGACTTTC
.,15,.,TRBV6-1,TRBJ1-6,CATLPGSPNNSPLHF,TGTGCCACCCTCCCCGGTTCCCCCAATAATTCACCCCTCCACTTT
.,15,TRBD1,TRBV5-1,TRBJ2-6,CASSPGGGGANVLTF,TGCGCCAGCAGCCCAGGGGGCGGTGGGGCCAACGTCCTGACTTTC
.,12,.,TRBV6-1,TRBJ2-5,CASSGGMKTQYF,TGTGCCAGCAGCGGGGGTATGAAGACCCAGTACTTC
once,15,TRBD1,TRBV5-5,TRBJ2-5,CASSLRDRVQETQYF,TGTGCCAGCAGCCTCCGGGACAGGGTACAAGAGACCCAGTACTTC
.,13,.,TRBV30,TRBJ2-5,CAWIGQGQETQYF,TGTGCCTGGATTGGTCAGGGACAAGAGACCCAGTACTTC
.,16,TRBD2,TRBV4-2,TRBJ2-3,CASSRSSSGGADTQYF,TGTGCCAGCAGCCGGTCCTCTAGCGGGGGGGCAGATACGCAGTATTTT
.,14,.,TRBV7-3,TRBJ2-7,CASSSGTGSHEQYF,TGTGCCAGCAGCTCCGGGACTGGCAGCCACGAGCAGTACTTC
.,13,.,TRBV5-8,TRBJ2-7,CASSPRGSYEQYF,TGTGCCAGCAGCCCCAGGGGCTCCTACGAGCAGTACTTC
few,15,TRBD1,TRBV15,TRBJ2-7,CATSRNIGTAYEQYF,TGTGCCACCAGCAGAAACATCGGGACAGCCTACGAGCAGTACTTC
few,15,.,TRBV6-6,TRBJ1-5,CASSYGGGEGQPQHF,TGTGCCAGCAGTTATGGGGGGGGCGAGGGTCAGCCCCAGCATTTT
.,13,TRBD2,TRBV18,TRBJ2-5,CASSTGGGETQYF,TGTGCCAGCTCAACGGGAGGGGGAGAGACCCAGTACTTC
few,16,TRBD1,TRBV29-1,TRBJ2-3,CSDPGTGGRGTDTQYF,TGCAGCGACCCCGGGACAGGGGGCCGGGGCACAGATACGCAGTATTTT
.,15,TRBD2,TRBV10-2,TRBJ2-3,CASSRLATYTDTQYF,TGCGCCAGCAGTCGACTAGCAACTTACACAGATACGCAGTATTTT
.,14,.,TRBV5-4,TRBJ2-3,CASSSDRSTDTQYF,TGTGCCAGCAGCTCGGACAGAAGCACAGATACGCAGTATTTT
.,16,TRBD1,TRBV6-1,TRBJ1-4,CASSERGQGANEKLFF,TGTGCCAGCAGTGAACGGGGACAGGGGGCTAATGAAAAACTGTTTTTT
once,20,TRBD2,TRBV28,TRBJ2-1,CASSSPAGLAGNLARNEQFF,TGTGCCAGCAGTTCCCCGGCCGGACTAGCGGGAAATTTGGCGAGGAATGAGCAGTTCTTC
few,15,.,TRBV7-3,TRBJ1-1,CASSLMAGMNTEAFF,TGTGCCAGCAGCTTAATGGCAGGTATGAACACTGAAGCTTTCTTT
once,14,TRBD2,TRBV7-9,TRBJ2-1,CASRGTSGYNEQFF,TGTGCCAGCCGTGGGACTAGCGGCTACAATGAGCAGTTCTTC
.,15,TRBD2,TRBV30,TRBJ2-1,CAWSVLAGGPGEQFF,TGTGCCTGGAGTGTACTTGCGGGAGGGCCGGGTGAGCAGTTCTTC
.,14,.,TRBV19,TRBJ1-4,CAASRGGTNEKLFF,TGTGCCGCGTCACGAGGGGGAACTAATGAAAAACTGTTTTTT
.,14,TRBD2,TRBV18,TRBJ2-3,CASSSLAGTDTQYF,TGTGCCAGCTCATCACTAGCGGGCACAGATACGCAGTATTTT
.,14,.,TRBV27,TRBJ1-2,CASSLSGANYGYAF,TGTGCCAGCAGTTTATCGGGGGCTAACTATGGCTACGCCTTC
.,15,.,TRBV5-1,TRBJ2-5,CASRDPDSYEETQYF,TGCGCCAGCAGGGACCCGGACAGTTACGAAGAGACCCAGTACTTC
.,16,TRBD2,TRBV7-7,TRBJ2-3,CASSDNSGGQGDTQYF,TGTGCTAGCAGCGATAATAGCGGGGGGCAGGGAGATACGCAGTATTTT
.,16,TRBD1,TRBV5-1,TRBJ1-2,CASSLQTGARDYGYTF,TGCGCCAGCAGCTTACAGACAGGGGCTAGAGACTATGGCTACACCTTC
.,13,TRBD1,TRBV15,TRBJ1-4,CATGTGEGEKLFF,TGTGCCACAGGGACAGGGGAAGGTGAAAAACTGTTTTTT
.,13,TRBD1,TRBV11-2,TRBJ1-1,CASCRTGNTEAFF,TGTGCCAGCTGCAGGACAGGGAACACTGAAGCTTTCTTT
.,15,.,TRBV14,TRBJ1-1,CASSRSPGADTEAFF,TGTGCCAGCAGCCGATCCCCAGGGGCTGACACTGAAGCTTTCTTT
.,14,TRBD1,TRBV6-5,TRBJ1-2,CASSFTGGDYGYTF,TGTGCCAGCAGTTTTACAGGGGGCGACTATGGCTACACCTTC
.,17,TRBD1,TRBV11-1,TRBJ2-5,CASSFGGQGGKQETQYF,TGTGCCAGCAGCTTCGGTGGACAGGGTGGCAAACAAGAGACCCAGTACTTC
.,12,.,TRBV6-5,TRBJ1-2,CASRSLLYGYTF,TGTGCCAGCAGATCACTACTATATGGCTACACCTTC
few,14,.,TRBV10-3,TRBJ2-5,CAISGWQGGETQYF,TGTGCCATCAGTGGCTGGCAGGGTGGGGAGACCCAGTACTTC
.,13,TRBD2,TRBV7-3,TRBJ2-5,CASSPGGKETQYF,TGTGCCAGCAGTCCGGGGGGGAAAGAGACCCAGTACTTC
.,15,.,TRBV7-9,TRBJ2-3,CASSSDYHDLDTQYF,TGTGCCAGCAGCTCGGACTATCACGATCTAGATACGCAGTATTTT
few,16,.,TRBV6-4,TRBJ1-3,CASSDYARESGNTIYF,TGTGCCAGCAGTGACTATGCCAGGGAATCTGGAAACACCATATATTTT
few,14,TRBD1,TRBV18,TRBJ1-4,CASSQQGLNEKLFF,TGTGCCAGCTCGCAACAGGGGCTCAATGAAAAACTGTTTTTT
few,17,TRBD1,TRBV19,TRBJ2-7,CASSIQGGTGAVYEQYF,TGTGCCAGTAGTATCCAGGGTGGGACAGGGGCGGTGTACGAGCAGTACTTC
.,14,.,TRBV6-6,TRBJ2-3,CASSYPPGAGTQYF,TGTGCCAGCAGTTACCCGCCTGGGGCCGGTACGCAGTATTTT
once,12,.,TRBV7-9,TRBJ1-2,CASSSQGGVYTF,TGTGCCAGCAGCTCACAAGGGGGGGTCTACACCTTC
.,14,.,TRBV7-6,TRBJ2-3,CASSGGSSADTQYF,TGTGCCAGCAGCGGCGGGTCGAGCGCAGATACGCAGTATTTT
once,15,.,TRBV19,TRBJ2-4,CASSPSRLNEYIQYF,TGTGCCAGTAGTCCGTCCAGACTAAATGAGTACATTCAGTACTTC
.,12,.,TRBV18,TRBJ1-1,CALGATNTEAFF,TGTGCCCTTGGGGCGACGAACACTGAAGCTTTCTTT